This T cell receptor (beta chain) emerged from a study of blood T cell repertoires in COVID-19. The overall study: Italy, Spain and the United States were the sources of the convalescent and acute COVID-19 samples.

In Seattle, patients joined the study during active infection and were tracked longitudinally. Deletions cut 1 base from V and 1 base from J, with 13 bases between. CDR1 and CDR2 from the germline V gene are KGHSH and LQKENI. The CDR3 has 16 residues. Authors' methods: It was from reference gene primer amplification that nucleated cell counts were estimated. The protocol was immunoSEQ multiplex PCR, while the TCRdb copy is restricted to in-frame clones and leaves out a portion. The DNA was the basis for D and trimming; V, J and clone size are from that table. In the table there are roughly 90,000 clones, 70% to 90% of which are singletons.

J is TRBJ1-1 and V is TRBV18; tentatively, D is TRBD1 (5 bases). The TCR sequence derives from a man aged 50-60 years with COVID-19, enrolled during active disease. Sequencing was done on a sample of peripheral blood. DNA of the CDR3: TGTGCCAGCTCACCACTCAACCCCGACAGGAACACTGAAGCTTTCTTT. Amino acids: CASSPLNPDRNTEAFF. The full variable domain, completed using reference TRBV18 and TRBJ1-1, is NAGVMQNPRHLVRRRGQEARLRCSPMKGHSHVYWYRQLPEEGLKFMVYLQKENIIDESGMPKERFSAEFPKEGPSILRIQQVVRGDSAAYFCASSPLNPDRNTEAFFGQGTRLTVV.